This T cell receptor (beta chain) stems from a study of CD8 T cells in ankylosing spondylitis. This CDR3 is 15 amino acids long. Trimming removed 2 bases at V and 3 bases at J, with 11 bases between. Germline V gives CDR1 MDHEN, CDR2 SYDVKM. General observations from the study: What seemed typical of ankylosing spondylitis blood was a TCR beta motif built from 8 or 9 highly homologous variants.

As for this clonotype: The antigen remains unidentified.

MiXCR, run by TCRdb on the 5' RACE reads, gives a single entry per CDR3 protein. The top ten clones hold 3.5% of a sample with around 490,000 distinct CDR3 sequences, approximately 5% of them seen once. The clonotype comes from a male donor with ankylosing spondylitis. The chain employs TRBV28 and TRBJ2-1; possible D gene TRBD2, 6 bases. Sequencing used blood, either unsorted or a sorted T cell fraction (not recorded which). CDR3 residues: CASSLGGEDYNEQFF. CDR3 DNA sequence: TGTGCCAGCAGTTTAGGCGGGGAAGACTACAATGAGCAGTTCTTC.